A single sample is the source of the 28 T cell receptor beta chains below, sequenced in a study of blood T cell repertoires in COVID-19. Here immunoSEQ multiplex PCR was the method, and the copy in TCRdb shows in-frame clones only, minus some. The table records roughly 150,000 clones, roughly 84% of them present only once. The material sequenced was peripheral blood. The receptor source for this set is a woman in her forties or fifties with acute or convalescent COVID-19.

The CDR3 sequence: CASSPWRGFSYEQYF. The DNA of the CDR3 is TGTGCCAGCAGTCCCTGGCGGGGCTTCTCCTACGAGCAGTACTTC. The J gene is TRBJ2-7, the V gene TRBV3-1 (or the pseudogene TRBV3-2); D perhaps matches TRBD2 (6 bases). The CDR3 extends over 15 amino acids. Germline CDR1 is LGHDT and CDR2 is YNNKEL (reference sequence). V lost 6 bases to trimming and J lost 0 bases, with 15 bases between them.

This rearrangement joins TRBV9 to TRBJ2-1, with 7 bases matching TRBD1. The germline V gene encodes CDR1 SGDLS and CDR2 YYNGEE. This CDR3 has 13 residues. V lost 3 bases and J lost 8; bases outside the gene matches: 5. CDR3 nucleotide sequence: TGTGCCAGCAGCGCGACAGGGCTCCATGAGCAGTTCTTC. Its protein product is CASSATGLHEQFF.

This clone came up a few times. The genes are TRBV4-3 and TRBJ1-4; the D is unclear. The V and J ends lost 5 bases and 8 bases respectively, with 21 bases between them. Germline lookup yields CDR1 LGHNA and CDR2 YSLEER. CDR3 length: 16 amino acids. The DNA for the CDR3 is TGCGCCAGCAGCACAAAACAAATAAAACCCTCCGAAAAACTGTTTTTT. Translation gives CASSTKQIKPSEKLFF.

The chain employs TRBV7-2 and TRBJ1-1; D is ambiguous. The germline gives CDR1 SGHTA, CDR2 FQGNSA. The ends were cut back, 2 bases at V and 5 bases at J, with 9 bases in the middle. The CDR3 has 13 residues. The DNA of the CDR3 is TGTGCCAGCAGCTTAAAGGCGGGAACTGAAGCTTTCTTT. Its translation: CASSLKAGTEAFF.

This clone was recorded only once. The chain links TRBV27 to TRBJ1-4; 10 bases match TRBD1. Unmatched junction bases numbered 10, after V lost 5 bases and J lost 10 bases. CDR1 is MNHEY and CDR2 is SMNVEV in the germline V gene (reference sequence). The CDR3 is 15 residues long. This CDR3 is CASSARQGAPGKLFF. CDR3 nucleotide sequence: TGTGCCAGCAGTGCCCGACAGGGGGCGCCGGGAAAACTGTTTTTT.

This sequence joins TRBV7-7 and TRBJ2-5; D perhaps matches TRBD2 (5 bases). Germline V CDR1 and CDR2: SSHAT, FNYEAQ (reference sequence). V dropped 2 bases and J dropped 4 bases, with 11 bases sitting between them. This CDR3 comprises 14 residues. The CDR3: CASSLSGVGETQYF. Written as DNA, the CDR3 is TGTGCCAGCAGCTTATCCGGGGTTGGAGAGACCCAGTACTTC.

The J gene is TRBJ1-5, the V gene TRBV18; 8 nucleotides agree with TRBD1. The ends lost 4 bases at V and 7 bases at J; junction bases unmatched: 9. This CDR3 is 15 amino acids long. Germline CDR1 reads KGHSH; CDR2 reads LQKENI. The CDR3 DNA reads as TGTGCCAGCTCACAGGGCAGGGGGCGCGGACAGCCCCAGCATTTT. Translated, it gives CASSQGRGRGQPQHF.

The chain couples TRBV5-1 to TRBJ2-2; D may be TRBD2 (5 bases). V lost 6 bases, J lost 0 bases, and 15 bases lay in between. From germline, CDR1 is SGHRS and CDR2 YFSETQ. This CDR3 contains 16 residues. CDR3 residues: CASKDSGLSNTGELFF. The CDR3 DNA is TGCGCCAGCAAAGATTCCGGACTTTCGAACACCGGGGAGCTGTTTTTT.

J is TRBJ2-2 and V is TRBV25-1, with D uncertain. CDR3 length: 14 amino acids. Germline V CDR1 and CDR2: MGHDK, SYGVNS. Trimming removed 3 bases from V and 1 base from J, with 6 bases in between. This CDR3 is CASSESRNTGELFF. CDR3 nucleotide sequence: TGTGCCAGCAGTGAGTCCAGGAACACCGGGGAGCTGTTTTTT.

In this sample, this clone turned up once. The chain combines TRBV2 with TRBJ1-2; no clear D. V was shortened by 1 base and J by 8 bases, with 8 bases between the two germline ends. The CDR3 has 12 amino acids. Germline loops: CDR1 SNHLY, CDR2 FYNNEI. CDR3 in amino acids: CASSEDFFGYTF. The CDR3 coding sequence is TGTGCCAGCAGTGAAGACTTTTTCGGCTACACCTTC.

This clone occurred once. The rearrangement joins TRBV5-1 to TRBJ2-6; weak D call: TRBD1 (6 bases). In germline, CDR1 is SGHRS, CDR2 YFSETQ. This CDR3 contains 16 residues. The V end was cut by 5 bases, the J end by 0 bases, with 12 bases between. CDR3 in DNA: TGCGCCAGCAGTCAAACAGGGTCCTCTGGGGCCAACGTCCTGACTTTC. Its protein is CASSQTGSSGANVLTF.

This chain uses TRBV5-1 with TRBJ1-2; a weak D match, TRBD1 (5 bases). The germline V and J ends were trimmed by 0 bases and 4 bases, with 13 bases remaining between them. This CDR3 is built from 15 residues. Germline CDR1 and CDR2: SGHRS and YFSETQ. CDR3 coding DNA: TGCGCCAGCAGCTTGGACCGGCAGGGTAGCTATGGCTACACCTTC. Its protein product is CASSLDRQGSYGYTF.

The gene calls are TRBV4-2 and TRBJ1-1; unclear D gene. The length of the CDR3 is 14 residues. Germline CDR1 reads LGHNA; CDR2 reads YNFKEQ. V dropped 1 base and J dropped 1 base, with 7 bases sitting between them. CDR3 amino acids: CASSQVDTNTEAFF. The CDR3 DNA reads TGTGCCAGCAGCCAAGTCGACACGAACACTGAAGCTTTCTTT.

V and J are TRBV7-6 and TRBJ1-2, with TRBD1 as a possible D gene (5 bases). The CDR3 is 13 residues long. The V gene's germline CDR1 is SGHVS and CDR2 FNYEAQ. The germline V and J ends were trimmed by 5 bases and 4 bases, with 11 bases remaining between them. The CDR3 region has the DNA TGTGCCAGCAGCGCGGGACCGGTCTATGGCTACACCTTC. Translated: CASSAGPVYGYTF.

This clone was recorded once. The V gene is TRBV30, the J gene TRBJ2-5, with TRBD1 identical over 7 bases. Germline CDR1 GTSNPN, CDR2 SVGIG (reference sequence). The CDR3 has 14 amino acids. V shed 3 bases and J 2 bases; nucleotides not matched to a gene: 6. In nucleotides, the CDR3 is TGTGCCTGGAGGGTGGGCAGGGGGCAAGAGACCCAGTACTTC. This sequence encodes CAWRVGRGQETQYF.

This clone was counted only a few times. This chain connects TRBV19 to TRBJ1-2; a possible D gene is TRBD1 (6 bases). Germline assignment: CDR1 LNHDA and CDR2 SQIVND (reference sequence). This CDR3 has 17 residues. V lost 4 bases and J lost 0, with 18 bases in between. CDR3 DNA: TGTGCCAGTAGTAAACCCGGGACACCGAGAACTAACTATGGCTACACCTTC. Amino acids: CASSKPGTPRTNYGYTF.

The gene calls are TRBV3-1 (or the pseudogene TRBV3-2) and TRBJ2-6; 8 positions agree with TRBD1. Unmatched junction bases numbered 10, after V lost 5 bases and J lost 4 bases. There are 17 residues in the CDR3. Germline-derived CDR1 and CDR2 are LGHDT and YNNKEL (reference sequence). Here the CDR3 reads CASSSGQDLWGANVLTF. CDR3 DNA sequence: TGTGCCAGCAGCTCGGGACAGGATCTCTGGGGGGCCAACGTCCTGACTTTC.

This chain uses TRBV7-8 with TRBJ2-1, with TRBD2 matching 9 bases. The germline gives CDR1 SGHVS, CDR2 FQNEAQ. Germline trimming cut 4 bases from V and 2 bases from J; bases unmatched to any gene: 6. The CDR3 is 16 residues long. The CDR3: CASSSTSGYPYNEQFF. As DNA, the CDR3 is TGTGCCAGCAGCTCGACTAGCGGCTATCCCTACAATGAGCAGTTCTTC.

J is TRBJ1-1 and V is TRBV4-1; D is unresolved. Per the germline V gene, CDR1 is MGHRA and CDR2 is YSYEKL. CDR3 length: 12 amino acids. With 3 bases removed from V and 8 bases from J, the gap between germline ends came to 10 bases. CDR3 nucleotide sequence: TGCGCCAGCAGCCATGTACAGAGAGAAGCTTTCTTT. Its protein product is CASSHVQREAFF.

The chain joins TRBV27 to TRBJ1-5, with D perhaps TRBD1 (5 bases). Germline CDR1 MNHEY, CDR2 SMNVEV (reference sequence). The CDR3 loop spans 17 amino acids. Trimming cost V 4 bases and J 0 bases, with 16 bases left between them. CDR3 DNA sequence: TGTGCCAGCAGTTACAGGCCCCCCCCGACTAGCAATCAGCCCCAGCATTTT. Encoded protein: CASSYRPPPTSNQPQHF.

The chain couples TRBV7-3 to TRBJ1-6, with D uncertain. CDR3 length: 13 amino acids. Trimming shortened V by 4 bases and J by 4 bases, and 5 bases separated the two germline ends. Germline CDR1 and CDR2: SGHTA and FQGTGA. CDR3 amino acids: CASSSVYNSPLHF. CDR3 bases: TGTGCCAGCAGCTCGGTTTATAATTCACCCCTCCACTTT.

This chain joins TRBV30 and TRBJ1-2; 9 nucleotides agree with TRBD1. The CDR3 runs to 15 residues. CDR1 GTSNPN and CDR2 SVGIG come from the germline V gene (reference sequence). The trim removed 3 bases at V and 7 bases at J, leaving 12 bases unmatched. The CDR3 DNA reads TGTGCCTGGAGCGCCGATACAGGGGGCTATTTTGGCTACACCTTC. Translating it yields CAWSADTGGYFGYTF.

The gene calls are TRBV2 and TRBJ1-1; D possibly corresponds to TRBD1 (5 bases). The CDR3 has 14 residues. Germline values: CDR1 SNHLY, CDR2 FYNNEI. V lost 6 bases and J lost 4, with 15 bases in between. This CDR3 reads CASSPLGGFTEAFF. The CDR3 DNA reads as TGTGCCAGCAGCCCCTTGGGGGGATTCACTGAAGCTTTCTTT.

The rearrangement joins TRBV30 to TRBJ2-7, with a tentative D call TRBD2 (6 bases). The CDR3 contains 15 residues. Germline values: CDR1 GTSNPN, CDR2 SVGIG (reference sequence). V gave up 0 bases and J gave up 2 bases, with 14 bases separating them. CDR3 amino acids: CAWSVRAGRAYEQYF. Here the CDR3 DNA reads TGTGCCTGGAGTGTAAGGGCGGGAAGAGCCTACGAGCAGTACTTC.

V is TRBV4-3 and J is TRBJ1-1; maybe TRBD1 (5 bases). There are 14 residues in the CDR3. Germline loops: CDR1 LGHNA, CDR2 YSLEER. V was pared by 0 bases and J by 11 bases, with 16 bases between. CDR3 nucleotides: TGCGCCAGCAGCCAAGAGGGGGGTGACACTAAGGCTTTCTTT. Protein: CASSQEGGDTKAFF.

This clone is a singleton in its sample. The chain joins TRBV19 to TRBJ2-7; 7 bases are a match to TRBD2. CDR3 length: 13 residues. V trimming: 7 bases; J trimming: 5 bases; junction bases outside the gene matches: 8. Germline-derived CDR1 and CDR2 are LNHDA and SQIVND (reference sequence). CDR3 nucleotide sequence: TGTGCCAGTAAGAGCGGCGGGAGTAACGAGCAGTACTTC. Translation gives CASKSGGSNEQYF.

The chain couples TRBV5-4 to TRBJ2-7, with 10 bases lining up with TRBD2. The germline CDR1 and CDR2 sequences are SGHNT and YYREEE (reference sequence). The CDR3 extends over 14 amino acids. The ends lost 5 bases at V and 7 bases at J; junction bases unmatched: 9. CDR3 DNA: TGTGCCAGCAGACCCGGGACTAGCGCTGAGGAGCAGTACTTC. Its protein product is CASRPGTSAEEQYF.

This sequence joins TRBV12-3 or TRBV12-4 and TRBJ2-2; 9 nucleotides agree with TRBD2. V was pared by 10 bases and J by 8 bases, with 8 bases of the junction left unmatched. The CDR3 is made up of 13 amino acids. The CDR3 DNA reads as TGTGCCACCCGAGCTAGCGGGGCTGGGGAGCTGTTTTTT. This translates into CATRASGAGELFF.